A selection of T cell receptor beta chains follows, all from one sample in a study of OX40 agonist ivuxolimab in advanced cancers. The data were produced by immunoSEQ multiplex PCR, yet TCRdb's version contains in-frame clones alone and is incomplete. This sample has 80,000 or so clones, with roughly 86% found just once. The sequencing here drew on CD4+ or CD8+ T cells sorted from blood, taken in a trial of the OX40 agonist ivuxolimab. The origin of the receptors is an adult with an advanced solid tumor such as melanoma, head and neck, liver or kidney cancer. Each CDR3 is given with its conserved first and last residue. D genes are given only for firm matches. Size tells how often a clone was seen (once, few, many) or the class of an expanded clone, and some rows leave it out.

size	J	D	V	DNA	CDR3
.	TRBJ1-6	TRBD1	TRBV6-4	TGTGCCACCTCCGACAGGGATAATTCACCCCTCCACTTT	CATSDRDNSPLHF
.	TRBJ1-3	.	TRBV27	TGTGCCAGCAGTTCCGAGCCGGGGATCGGAAACACCATATATTTT	CASSSEPGIGNTIYF
.	TRBJ2-7	.	TRBV10-3	TGTGCCATCAGTGAGTCCTGGGACGAGCAGTACTTC	CAISESWDEQYF
.	TRBJ2-6	.	TRBV10-1	TGCGCCAGCAGTGGAGCCTCTGGGGCCAACGTCCTGACTTTC	CASSGASGANVLTF
.	TRBJ2-5	TRBD2	TRBV5-1	TGCGCCAGCAGCTTGGGGGGAGGGACGAGAGGAGAGACCCAGTACTTC	CASSLGGGTRGETQYF
.	TRBJ1-2	TRBD1	TRBV6-4	TGTGCCAGCAATCCTCAGCCGGGACAGGGGGCGGGCGGCTACACCTTC	CASNPQPGQGAGGYTF
.	TRBJ2-2	.	TRBV25-1	TGTGCCAGCAGTCGAAGGGGGGTTGGGAACACCGGGGAGCTGTTTTTT	CASSRRGVGNTGELFF
.	TRBJ2-1	.	TRBV10-3	TGTGCCATCAGGGGAGGGACAAGCAATGAGCAGTTCTTC	CAIRGGTSNEQFF
.	TRBJ2-7	.	TRBV7-2	TGTGCCAGCAGCTTACGCGGGGCGGGCGAGCAGTACTTC	CASSLRGAGEQYF
.	TRBJ2-2	TRBD1	TRBV6-1	TGTGCCAGCAGTGAGGACAGGGTAGGGCCCGGGGAGCTGTTTTTT	CASSEDRVGPGELFF
.	TRBJ2-7	TRBD2	TRBV5-1	TGCGCCAGCAGCTTGGAGGAGCGGGGCCGGGACGAGCAGTACTTC	CASSLEERGRDEQYF
.	TRBJ1-4	.	TRBV5-1	TGCGCCAGCAGCTTGGCCCCTTCGACGGGAACTAATGAAAAACTGTTTTTT	CASSLAPSTGTNEKLFF
.	TRBJ2-7	.	TRBV7-9	TGTGCCAGCAGCTCCACACACATCCCGGTGGTCTACGAGCAGTACTTC	CASSSTHIPVVYEQYF
.	TRBJ1-2	TRBD1	TRBV10-3	TGTGCCATCAGTGGCACAGGGGGGAATGGCTACACCTTC	CAISGTGGNGYTF
.	TRBJ1-2	TRBD1	TRBV4-1	TGCGCCAGCAGCCTTTGGACAGGGCCGCGTGGCTACACCTTC	CASSLWTGPRGYTF
.	TRBJ2-7	.	TRBV7-3	TGTGCCAGCAGCTTCCTACAGTACGAGCAGTACTTC	CASSFLQYEQYF
.	TRBJ2-5	.	TRBV2	TGTGCCAGCGACCTAACAGGGGGGGAAGAGACCCAGTACTTC	CASDLTGGEETQYF
.	TRBJ2-5	.	TRBV19	TGTGCCAGTAGTATAACGGCAGGGGCTATGGAGACCCAGTACTTC	CASSITAGAMETQYF
.	TRBJ1-5	.	TRBV27	TGTGCCAGCAGTTTAGTTGGCGGACATAGCAATCAGCCCCAGCATTTT	CASSLVGGHSNQPQHF
few	TRBJ1-6	TRBD1	TRBV18	TGTGCCAGCTCACCGGGACAGGGTCGATCACCCCTCCACTTT	CASSPGQGRSPLHF
.	TRBJ2-5	.	TRBV19	TGTGCCAGTAGTGCCCTAGCGCAAGAGACCCAGTACTTC	CASSALAQETQYF
.	TRBJ2-1	.	TRBV27	TGTGCCAGCAGTTTATACGGGAAAGAGCAGTTCTTC	CASSLYGKEQFF
.	TRBJ2-5	TRBD1	TRBV19	TGTGCCAGTAGGGGGGTGACAGGGTGCCAAGAGACCCAGTACTTC	CASRGVTGCQETQYF
.	TRBJ1-2	.	TRBV6-1	TGTGCCACCCAACGGAACTATGGCTACACCTTC	CATQRNYGYTF
.	TRBJ2-3	.	TRBV6-6	TGTGCCAGCAGCCTTAACGTAAGGGCAGATACGCAGTATTTT	CASSLNVRADTQYF
.	TRBJ2-7	TRBD2	TRBV28	TGTGCCAGCAGTTCAACTAGCGGGAGGGCCGAGCAGTACTTC	CASSSTSGRAEQYF
.	TRBJ1-1	TRBD1	TRBV6-5	TGTGCCAGCAGTTACTCCGCAGGGGGGCACACTGAAGCTTTCTTT	CASSYSAGGHTEAFF
.	TRBJ1-1	.	TRBV12-5	TGTGCTAGTGGTGCGGGGAGGGACGCCACTGAAGCTTTCTTT	CASGAGRDATEAFF
.	TRBJ2-5	.	TRBV7-7	TGTGCTAGCAGCCGTGGGGACAAAAACGCGGGGACCCAGTACTTC	CASSRGDKNAGTQYF
.	TRBJ2-3	.	TRBV10-1	TGCGCCAGCAGCGACGCGCCCGGGGCAGATACGCAGTATTTT	CASSDAPGADTQYF
.	TRBJ1-1	.	TRBV7-9	TGTGCCAGCAGCTTAGGGGCAGGGCGGGGTGAAGCTTTCTTT	CASSLGAGRGEAFF
.	TRBJ2-1	TRBD1	TRBV15	TGTGCCACCAGCAGACCCGGGACAGGGAGCGGGGAGCAGTTCTTC	CATSRPGTGSGEQFF
.	TRBJ2-7	.	TRBV2	TGTGCCAGCAGTGGGGGTCTGATCTACGAGCAGTACTTC	CASSGGLIYEQYF
.	TRBJ2-6	.	TRBV7-9	TGTGCCAGCAGCTTCGCATATGGGGCCAACGTCCTGACTTTC	CASSFAYGANVLTF
.	TRBJ1-6	.	TRBV2	TGTGCCAGCAGGGTCTCCCGGGGCTCTAATTCACCCCTCCACTTT	CASRVSRGSNSPLHF
once	TRBJ1-6	.	TRBV7-9	TGTGCCAGCAGCTTAGTCGGGCGGGACCAAGGCCTCCACTTT	CASSLVGRDQGLHF
.	TRBJ2-1	TRBD2	TRBV19	TGTGCCAGTAGTATGGGGACTAGCGGGAGCTCGTACAATGAGCAGTTCTTC	CASSMGTSGSSYNEQFF
.	TRBJ1-2	.	TRBV5-1	TGCGCCAGCAGCTTGGAGGGGCTAACTTATGGCTACACCTTC	CASSLEGLTYGYTF
.	TRBJ2-3	TRBD2	TRBV5-1	TGCGCCAGCAGCTTCAGCGGGAGTATGACAGATACGCAGTATTTT	CASSFSGSMTDTQYF
.	TRBJ2-5	.	TRBV5-1	TGCGCCAGCAGCTTGGCGACAGGCCAAGAGACCCAGTACTTC	CASSLATGQETQYF
.	TRBJ1-2	TRBD1	TRBV27	TGTGCCAGCAGTTTTGTCAGGACAGGGGCCTTTCCTAACTATGGCTACACCTTC	CASSFVRTGAFPNYGYTF
.	TRBJ1-2	TRBD1	TRBV9	TGTGCCAGCAGCGCCCGGACAGGGGACCCTTCTAGGGGCTACACCTTC	CASSARTGDPSRGYTF
few	TRBJ2-7	TRBD1	TRBV11-3	TGTGCCAGCAGCTTTGGACAGGGGACCAACGAGCAGTACTTC	CASSFGQGTNEQYF
.	TRBJ1-6	.	TRBV7-2	TGTGCCAGCAGCTTAGGATCACCCCTCCACTTT	CASSLGSPLHF
.	TRBJ2-3	.	TRBV27	TGTGCCAGCAGTTTCCTAGGACAGATCACAGATACGCAGTATTTT	CASSFLGQITDTQYF
.	TRBJ1-2	.	TRBV15	TGTGCCACCAACGACCCCTTGCGCCCGCGATGGGGCTACACCTTC	CATNDPLRPRWGYTF
.	TRBJ2-1	.	TRBV11-3	TGTGCCAGCAGCTTAGGGGGGGGACAAGGGTACAATGAGCAGTTCTTC	CASSLGGGQGYNEQFF
.	TRBJ1-1	.	TRBV30	TGTGCCTGGATCGGAATGGACGAACGAGCTTTCTTT	CAWIGMDERAFF
.	TRBJ2-3	.	TRBV2	TGTGCCAGCAGTGGGGGACGGAGAGAGGGCACAGATACGCAGTATTTT	CASSGGRREGTDTQYF
.	TRBJ2-1	.	TRBV13	TGTGCCAGCAGCCACCTCCCCGGGACGAGTGAGTATGAGCAGTTCTTC	CASSHLPGTSEYEQFF
.	TRBJ2-2	.	TRBV6-1	TGTGCCAGCAGTGCCAGTGGTATCGGGGAGCTGTTTTTT	CASSASGIGELFF
.	TRBJ2-7	.	TRBV9	TGTGCCAGCAGCGTAGCCGCCTACAACTACGAGCAGTACTTC	CASSVAAYNYEQYF
.	TRBJ2-3	.	TRBV27	TGTGCCAGCAGTCCGGGGAGATCAGATACGCAGTATTTT	CASSPGRSDTQYF
once	TRBJ2-7	.	TRBV6-1	TGTGCCAGCAGTGAAAGGTCCGAGGGGCAAATCATCTCCTACGAGCAGTACTTC	CASSERSEGQIISYEQYF